These T cell receptor beta chains were read from a single sample in a study of blood T cell repertoires in COVID-19. Sequencing used immunoSEQ multiplex PCR; TCRdb keeps in-frame clones, though not all of them. The sample carries under 130,000 clones, approximately 80% recorded once. The sequencing sample was made of peripheral blood. These TCRs come from an elderly man with acute or convalescent COVID-19. CDR3s include the opening cysteine and the closing phenylalanine or tryptophan. D genes are given only for firm matches. Size is stated for part of the rows, as once, few or many counts, or as a class when the clone is expanded.

j_gene,len,abundance,d_gene,v_gene,CDR3aa,CDR3nt
TRBJ2-3,16,.,TRBD1,TRBV7-2,CASSSQGAGSTDTQYF,TGTGCCAGCAGCTCCCAGGGGGCAGGAAGCACAGATACGCAGTATTTT
TRBJ1-4,16,.,TRBD1,TRBV7-2,CASSPGTGTTNEKLFF,TGTGCCAGCAGCCCCGGGACAGGTACAACTAATGAAAAACTGTTTTTT
TRBJ1-5,12,.,.,TRBV28,CASKRSNQPQHF,TGTGCCAGCAAGCGCAGCAATCAGCCCCAGCATTTT
TRBJ1-3,13,once,.,TRBV20-1,CSASARAGNTIYF,TGCAGTGCTAGTGCCAGGGCTGGAAACACCATATATTTT
TRBJ2-5,13,.,TRBD1,TRBV19,CATTRGRQETQYF,TGTGCCACGACGAGGGGGCGACAAGAGACCCAGTACTTC
TRBJ1-1,16,.,.,TRBV28,CASSLAVALMNTEAFF,TGTGCCAGCAGTTTAGCAGTAGCTCTTATGAACACTGAAGCTTTCTTT
TRBJ1-5,12,.,.,TRBV7-8,CASSPGVQPQHF,TGTGCCAGCAGCCCAGGGGTTCAGCCCCAGCATTTT
TRBJ2-1,15,.,TRBD1,TRBV29-1,CSVEVWQGAGNEQFF,TGCAGCGTTGAGGTCTGGCAGGGGGCGGGCAATGAGCAGTTCTTC
TRBJ1-5,13,.,.,TRBV2,CASRQDGGQPQHF,TGTGCCAGCAGACAGGACGGGGGTCAGCCCCAGCATTTT
TRBJ2-1,15,.,.,TRBV27,CASSLRQNHYNEQFF,TGTGCCAGCAGTTTACGTCAGAACCATTACAATGAGCAGTTCTTC
TRBJ2-5,16,once,TRBD1,TRBV7-6,CASSLGGTGEQETQYF,TGTGCCAGCAGCTTAGGTGGGACAGGGGAACAAGAGACCCAGTACTTC
TRBJ2-1,11,.,TRBD2,TRBV11-2,CASSFGTRGFF,TGTGCCAGCAGCTTCGGGACTAGGGGGTTCTTC
TRBJ2-1,15,.,TRBD2,TRBV5-1,CASSPTSGSYNEQFF,TGCGCCAGCAGCCCTACTAGCGGGAGCTACAATGAGCAGTTCTTC
TRBJ2-1,15,.,.,TRBV6-4,CASSPSRAPPDEQFF,TGTGCCAGCAGCCCCTCGAGGGCGCCTCCGGATGAGCAGTTCTTC
TRBJ2-1,16,.,.,TRBV5-1,CASSLGGAPSYNEQFF,TGCGCCAGCAGCTTAGGCGGGGCCCCATCCTACAATGAGCAGTTCTTC
TRBJ2-6,16,.,.,TRBV7-3,CASSLISRSGANVLTF,TGTGCCAGCAGCTTAATATCCCGCTCTGGGGCCAACGTCCTGACTTTC
TRBJ2-7,13,.,TRBD1,TRBV5-1,CASRQQGAREQYF,TGCGCCAGCCGCCAACAGGGGGCGCGAGAGCAGTACTTC
TRBJ1-3,15,.,TRBD1,TRBV9,CASSVDSGTGDTIYF,TGTGCCAGCAGCGTAGACTCCGGGACAGGGGACACCATATATTTT
TRBJ2-1,14,.,TRBD2,TRBV6-1,CASSSAGDYNEQFF,TGTGCCAGCAGTTCAGCGGGAGACTACAATGAGCAGTTCTTC
TRBJ2-5,16,.,TRBD2,TRBV7-9,CASSPEGLAGGETQYF,TGTGCCAGCAGCCCCGAGGGGCTAGCGGGAGGAGAGACCCAGTACTTC
TRBJ2-1,15,.,.,TRBV11-2,CASRLLSTPYNEQFF,TGTGCCAGCCGCCTTCTCTCGACACCATACAATGAGCAGTTCTTC
TRBJ2-3,18,.,TRBD2,TRBV5-3,CARSLEGTSGRLTDTQYF,TGTGCCAGAAGCTTGGAAGGTACTAGCGGGAGGTTAACAGATACGCAGTATTTT
TRBJ2-2,16,.,.,TRBV4-3,CASSQGRDFLTGELFF,TGCGCCAGCAGCCAAGGCCGGGACTTCCTCACCGGGGAGCTGTTTTTT
TRBJ2-1,18,.,.,TRBV28,CASSFWQGKEGSYNEQFF,TGTGCCAGCAGTTTCTGGCAGGGTAAAGAAGGCTCCTACAATGAGCAGTTCTTC
TRBJ2-2,15,.,.,TRBV28,CASSLAGAGTGELFF,TGTGCCAGCAGTTTAGCCGGGGCGGGGACCGGGGAGCTGTTTTTT
TRBJ1-2,17,.,TRBD1,TRBV3-1/TRBV3-2,CASSQDLRQGHNYGYTF,TGTGCCAGCAGCCAAGATTTAAGACAGGGCCATAACTATGGCTACACCTTC